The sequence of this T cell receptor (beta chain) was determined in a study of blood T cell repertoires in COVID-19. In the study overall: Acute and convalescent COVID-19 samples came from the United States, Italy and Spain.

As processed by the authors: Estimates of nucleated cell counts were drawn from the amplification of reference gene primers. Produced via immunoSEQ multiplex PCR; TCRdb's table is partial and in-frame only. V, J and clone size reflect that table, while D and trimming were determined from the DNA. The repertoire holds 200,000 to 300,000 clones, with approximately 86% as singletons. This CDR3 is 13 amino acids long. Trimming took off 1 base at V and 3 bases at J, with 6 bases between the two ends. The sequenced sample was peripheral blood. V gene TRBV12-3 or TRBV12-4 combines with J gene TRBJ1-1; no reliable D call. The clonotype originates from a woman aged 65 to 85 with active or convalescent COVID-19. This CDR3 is CASSLVQDTEAFF. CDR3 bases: TGTGCCAGCAGTTTAGTACAAGACACTGAAGCTTTCTTT.